The rows below give T cell receptor beta chains drawn from one sample of a study of cytomegalovirus exposure and HLA in healthy donors. The protocol was immunoSEQ multiplex PCR, while the TCRdb copy is restricted to in-frame clones and leaves out a portion. This table has 110,000 or so clones, 73% appearing once. Sequencing was done on a sample of PBMCs. The source of these receptors is a man in his forties in good health and CMV-seronegative. Each CDR3 is given with its conserved first and last residue.

v_gene: TRBV7-2
j_gene: TRBJ1-6
CDR3aa: CASSLQRGPQSPLHF

v_gene: TRBV29-1
j_gene: TRBJ1-2
CDR3aa: CSVVSAGVNYGYTF

v_gene: TRBV7-6
j_gene: TRBJ2-7
CDR3aa: CASSSSYRDVDYEQYF

v_gene: TRBV9
j_gene: TRBJ1-4
CDR3aa: CASSVGGDNEKLFF

v_gene: TRBV4-3
j_gene: TRBJ1-1
CDR3aa: CASSQVGAGEAFF

v_gene: TRBV15
j_gene: TRBJ2-7
CDR3aa: CATSRGGSSYEQYF

v_gene: TRBV4-3
j_gene: TRBJ1-2
CDR3aa: CASSQVGQGNYGYTF

v_gene: TRBV9
j_gene: TRBJ2-1
CDR3aa: CASSRGLAGNEQFF

v_gene: TRBV19
j_gene: TRBJ1-5
CDR3aa: CASSLTGYNQPQHF

v_gene: TRBV7-2
j_gene: TRBJ2-7
CDR3aa: CASSLAGQGVYEQYF

v_gene: TRBV11-2
j_gene: TRBJ2-3
CDR3aa: CASSLGPGNLDTQYF

v_gene: TRBV4-1
j_gene: TRBJ2-7
CDR3aa: CASSQKEEFEQYF

v_gene: TRBV2
j_gene: TRBJ1-2
CDR3aa: CASSSGLNYGYTF

v_gene: TRBV4-3
j_gene: TRBJ1-5
CDR3aa: CASSQDTGQPQHF

v_gene: TRBV5-4
j_gene: TRBJ1-6
CDR3aa: CASSRPGQGGNSPLHF

v_gene: TRBV5-1
j_gene: TRBJ1-1
CDR3aa: CASRPIGGQKTEAFF

v_gene: TRBV5-4
j_gene: TRBJ2-3
CDR3aa: CASSSRTSLDTQYF

v_gene: TRBV5-1
j_gene: TRBJ2-2
CDR3aa: CASSLEALNTGELFF

v_gene: TRBV4-3
j_gene: TRBJ2-3
CDR3aa: CASSQGATGTSGSTDTQYF

v_gene: TRBV29-1
j_gene: TRBJ2-1
CDR3aa: CSAGRMTSGGEQFF

v_gene: TRBV19
j_gene: TRBJ1-2
CDR3aa: CASSIEPRANYGYTF

v_gene: TRBV6-5
j_gene: TRBJ1-4
CDR3aa: CASSSQGGNEKLFF

v_gene: TRBV20-1
j_gene: TRBJ1-2
CDR3aa: CSATDRNGYTF

v_gene: TRBV5-4
j_gene: TRBJ2-7
CDR3aa: CASSLGRTGYEQYF

v_gene: TRBV7-2
j_gene: TRBJ1-5
CDR3aa: CASSFGQGASNQPQHF

v_gene: TRBV7-2
j_gene: TRBJ1-4
CDR3aa: CASSRQTGVGEKLFF

v_gene: TRBV5-4
j_gene: TRBJ2-1
CDR3aa: CASSRDSYNEQFF

v_gene: TRBV1
j_gene: TRBJ1-3
CDR3aa: CTSSQHRGSGNTIYF

v_gene: TRBV5-1
j_gene: TRBJ1-2
CDR3aa: CASSFWTGKANYGYTF

v_gene: TRBV5-4
j_gene: TRBJ2-2
CDR3aa: CASSRGAGAVGELFF

v_gene: TRBV10-3
j_gene: TRBJ1-2
CDR3aa: CAISDSNNYGYTF

v_gene: TRBV5-5
j_gene: TRBJ1-5
CDR3aa: CASSGTYSNQPQHF

v_gene: TRBV4-1
j_gene: TRBJ2-7
CDR3aa: CASSQDSWGLSSYEQYF

v_gene: TRBV29-1
j_gene: TRBJ1-1
CDR3aa: CSVYPGHTEAFF

v_gene: TRBV27
j_gene: TRBJ2-1
CDR3aa: CASSFLGGGNEQFF

v_gene: TRBV7-2
j_gene: TRBJ2-5
CDR3aa: CASGEGFAKETQYF

v_gene: TRBV28
j_gene: TRBJ1-5
CDR3aa: CASSLTGPASNQPQHF

v_gene: TRBV15
j_gene: TRBJ1-1
CDR3aa: CATSSAGIWGATEAFF

v_gene: TRBV5-1
j_gene: TRBJ2-3
CDR3aa: CASSFGVGARTDTQYF

v_gene: TRBV9
j_gene: TRBJ2-4
CDR3aa: CASSVEGMGQNIQYF

v_gene: TRBV6-1
j_gene: TRBJ1-3
CDR3aa: CASSGQGGNTIYF

v_gene: TRBV27
j_gene: TRBJ2-7
CDR3aa: CASSSRSRQVYEQYF

v_gene: TRBV2
j_gene: TRBJ2-7
CDR3aa: CASSITYEQYF

v_gene: TRBV7-2
j_gene: TRBJ2-7
CDR3aa: CASSIGDRGYEQYF

v_gene: TRBV18
j_gene: TRBJ2-7
CDR3aa: CASSSSGGRSYEQYF

v_gene: TRBV6-5
j_gene: TRBJ2-3
CDR3aa: CASTTGESTDTQYF

v_gene: TRBV7-9
j_gene: TRBJ2-5
CDR3aa: CASSPGQGKETQYF

v_gene: TRBV4-3
j_gene: TRBJ2-7
CDR3aa: CASSQDRVDTSYEQYF

v_gene: TRBV5-1
j_gene: TRBJ2-3
CDR3aa: CASSAGPGDTQYF

v_gene: TRBV6-5
j_gene: TRBJ1-1
CDR3aa: CATSRGSKAFF